The 27 T cell receptor beta chains presented below share a single source sample, sequenced in a study of blood T cell repertoires in COVID-19. Produced via immunoSEQ multiplex PCR; TCRdb's table is partial and in-frame only. The repertoire includes about 220,000 clones, around 84% of them detected once, and 2.5% to 3.5% sits in the top ten. Sequencing was done on a sample of peripheral blood. The receptors come from a man aged 50 to 59 who had recovered from COVID-19.

The chain joins TRBV19 to TRBJ2-1; the D is unclear. Trimming shortened V by 0 bases and J by 2 bases, and 8 bases separated the two germline ends. The CDR3 is made up of 15 amino acids. The germline V gene has CDR1 LNHDA and CDR2 SQIVND (reference sequence). The CDR3 loop is CASSIDGPPYNEQFF. The CDR3, as DNA: TGTGCCAGTAGTATAGATGGCCCCCCCTACAATGAGCAGTTCTTC.

This sequence joins TRBV24-1 and TRBJ2-1; the match to TRBD2 covers 11 bases. V was pared by 4 bases and J by 0 bases, with 10 bases of the junction left unmatched. CDR1 and CDR2 from the germline V gene are KGHDR and SFDVKD. The CDR3 contains 19 residues. CDR3 residues: CATSEPRGTSGSSYNEQFF. The CDR3 DNA is TGTGCCACCAGTGAACCCAGGGGTACTAGCGGGAGCTCCTACAATGAGCAGTTCTTC.

The chain recombines TRBV6-5 with TRBJ2-7; 10 bases align to TRBD1. The CDR3 is 15 residues long. Trimming removed 6 bases from V and 3 bases from J; junction bases left unmatched: 8. Germline V gene data show CDR1 as MNHEY and CDR2 as SVGAGI. The CDR3 is CASSGPGTGDYEQYF. CDR3 bases: TGTGCCAGCAGCGGCCCCGGGACAGGGGACTACGAGCAGTACTTC.

This clone was recorded once. This chain links TRBV19 with TRBJ2-7; the match to TRBD1 covers 7 bases. Unmatched junction bases numbered 8, after V lost 3 bases and J lost 6 bases. The CDR3 covers 14 residues. Germline CDR1 is LNHDA and CDR2 is SQIVND (reference sequence). The CDR3 protein is CASSISGQASEQYF. CDR3 bases: TGTGCCAGTAGTATTTCCGGACAGGCATCCGAGCAGTACTTC.

The chain uses TRBV28 and TRBJ2-5; TRBD1 agrees at 10 bases. CDR3 size: 14 residues. CDR1 and CDR2 (germline): MDHEN, SYDVKM. Germline trimming cut 6 bases from V and 2 bases from J; bases unmatched to any gene: 3. The CDR3 reads CASSDRGLQETQYF. The CDR3 nucleotides are TGTGCCAGCAGCGACAGGGGGCTGCAAGAGACCCAGTACTTC.

This chain connects TRBV7-9 to TRBJ2-7; no definite D call. Germline V lookup: CDR1 SEHNR, CDR2 FQNEAQ (reference sequence). The CDR3 has 13 residues. The V end was cut by 5 bases, the J end by 6 bases, with 14 bases between. The CDR3 sequence is CASSHTDTREQYF. CDR3 DNA: TGTGCCAGCAGCCATACCGACACGCGCGAGCAGTACTTC.

The chain combines TRBV28 with TRBJ2-1, with 8 bases matching TRBD2. The germline CDR1 and CDR2 sequences are MDHEN and SYDVKM. The V segment lost 5 bases and the J segment 5 bases; nucleotides outside the gene matches: 5. The CDR3 totals 14 residues. The CDR3, as DNA: TGTGCCAGCAGTCTACTAGCGGCTAACAATGAGCAGTTCTTC. Translation gives CASSLLAANNEQFF.

The CDR3 reads CASSLNRVNSPLHF. The CDR3, as DNA: TGCGCCAGCAGCTTGAACAGGGTTAATTCACCCCTCCACTTT. V gene TRBV5-1 combines with J gene TRBJ1-6; D might be TRBD1 (6 bases). Germline values: CDR1 SGHRS, CDR2 YFSETQ. There are 14 residues in the CDR3. The germline V and J ends were trimmed by 1 base and 6 bases, with 8 bases remaining between them.

This clone was seen a few times. The V gene is TRBV4-2, the J gene TRBJ2-7; 11 positions agree with TRBD2. With V trimmed by 4 bases and J by 0 bases, 8 bases remained unmatched. Germline V lookup: CDR1 LGHNA, CDR2 YNFKEQ. The CDR3 contains 17 residues. Written as DNA, the CDR3 is TGTGCCAGCAGCCGCGACGTAGCGGGAGGGCCCTCCTACGAGCAGTACTTC. Amino acid sequence: CASSRDVAGGPSYEQYF.

The genes are TRBV18 and TRBJ2-7, with 11 positions matching TRBD1. Germline V gene sequence: CDR1 KGHSH, CDR2 LQKENI. This CDR3 region has 19 residues. V lost 2 bases, J lost 4 bases, and 16 bases stayed unmatched. CDR3 amino acids: CASSPIPGTGGSVGYEQYF. In DNA, the CDR3 is TGTGCCAGCTCACCAATTCCCGGGACAGGGGGATCTGTAGGTTACGAGCAGTACTTC.

V usage is TRBV19 and J usage is TRBJ2-7; 8 nucleotides line up with TRBD2. J gave up 4 bases and V 1 base, and 3 bases lay outside the gene matches. The length of the CDR3 is 14 residues. Per the germline V gene, CDR1 is LNHDA and CDR2 is SQIVND (reference sequence). The CDR3 nucleotides are TGTGCCAGTAGTATAGCGGGAGGGGCGTACGAGCAGTACTTC. Translating it yields CASSIAGGAYEQYF.

V and J are TRBV6-6 and TRBJ1-1, with D possibly TRBD1 on 5 matching bases. CDR3 length equals 15 residues. Germline values: CDR1 MNHNY, CDR2 SVGAGI (reference sequence). The V end was cut by 5 bases, the J end by 0 bases, with 13 bases between. The CDR3 bases are TGTGCCAGCAGTCCCACGACAGATATGAACACTGAAGCTTTCTTT. It is translated as CASSPTTDMNTEAFF.

V gene TRBV28 combines with J gene TRBJ2-2; TRBD1 agrees at 7 bases. The CDR3 covers 13 residues. CDR1 is MDHEN and CDR2 is SYDVKM in the germline V gene. Here the CDR3 reads CAINRGSTGELFF. The CDR3 DNA is TGTGCTATAAACAGGGGATCCACCGGGGAGCTGTTTTTT.

The sample holds one count of this clone. The J gene is TRBJ2-1, the V gene TRBV27, with 14 bases identical to TRBD2. The CDR3 sequence is 15 residues long. The V segment lost 4 bases and the J segment 9 bases; nucleotides outside the gene matches: 5. The germline CDR1 and CDR2 sequences are MNHEY and SMNVEV (reference sequence). The CDR3 is CASSSGLAGDGEQFF. In DNA, the CDR3 is TGTGCCAGCAGTTCGGGACTAGCGGGAGATGGTGAGCAGTTCTTC.

The V gene is TRBV11-2, the J gene TRBJ1-1, with D tentatively TRBD1 (6 bases). The CDR3 length is 15 residues. Trimming pared 4 bases from V and 0 bases from J, leaving 12 bases between. In germline, CDR1 is SGHAT, CDR2 FQNNGV. In DNA, the CDR3 is TGTGCCAGCAGCTCCCCGACAGGTTTGAACACTGAAGCTTTCTTT. Translation gives CASSSPTGLNTEAFF.

This chain connects TRBV5-5 to TRBJ2-3; 12 bases agree with TRBD2. This CDR3 spans 17 amino acids. In germline, CDR1 is SGHKS, CDR2 YYEKEE (reference sequence). V shed 4 bases, J shed 2 bases, and the junction held 8 bases outside the gene matches. The CDR3 loop reads CASSASGRAPATDTQYF. DNA of the CDR3: TGTGCCAGCAGCGCTAGCGGGAGGGCCCCCGCCACAGATACGCAGTATTTT.

The chain links TRBV30 to TRBJ2-2, with D maybe TRBD2 (6 bases). The CDR3 totals 17 residues. Between the trimmed V and J ends, which lost 8 bases and 0 bases, there was a span of 22 bases. The V gene's germline CDR1 is GTSNPN and CDR2 SVGIG (reference sequence). CDR3 nucleotide sequence: TGTGCCCTCATTCGGCGGGCTAGCGAGGCGAACACCGGGGAGCTGTTTTTT. This encodes CALIRRASEANTGELFF.

J is TRBJ2-4 and V is TRBV28; no definite D call. Trimming removed 2 bases from V and 0 bases from J, with 14 bases in between. Germline V gives CDR1 MDHEN, CDR2 SYDVKM. The CDR3 has 17 amino acids. CDR3 sequence: CASSLTTTSIAKNIQYF. DNA for the CDR3: TGTGCCAGCAGTTTAACCACGACATCCATAGCCAAAAACATTCAGTACTTC.

The rearrangement joins TRBV30 to TRBJ1-6; D unresolved. The V gene's germline CDR1 is GTSNPN and CDR2 SVGIG (reference sequence). Trimming removed 4 bases at V and 9 bases at J, with 10 bases between. The CDR3 runs 12 residues. The CDR3 region has the DNA TGTGCCTGGACCGATGTGCGTTCACCCCTCCACTTT. Its translation: CAWTDVRSPLHF.

This chain connects TRBV7-9 to TRBJ2-7; 7 positions agree with TRBD2. The trim removed 5 bases at V and 6 bases at J, leaving 4 bases unmatched. CDR1 is SEHNR, CDR2 FQNEAQ, per germline (reference sequence). This CDR3 spans 12 amino acids. The CDR3 region is CASSPAGVEQYF. CDR3 sequence (DNA): TGTGCCAGCAGCCCGGCGGGGGTCGAGCAGTACTTC.

The chain couples TRBV10-3 to TRBJ2-7, with 10 bases fitting TRBD1. Trimming cost V 6 bases and J 5 bases; bases outside gene matches: 4. The CDR3 sequence is 13 residues long. The germline CDR1 and CDR2 sequences are ENHRY and SYGVKD. CDR3: CAISHGTGDEQYF. The CDR3 coding sequence is TGTGCCATCAGCCACGGGACAGGGGACGAGCAGTACTTC.

In nucleotides, the CDR3 is TGTGCCAGCAGCACTCAGTCAGGAAACTCCTACGAGCAGTACTTC. It is translated as CASSTQSGNSYEQYF. The chain has TRBV7-6 and TRBJ2-7; no firm D call. The V end was cut by 5 bases, the J end by 0 bases, with 14 bases between. The germline V gene encodes CDR1 SGHVS and CDR2 FNYEAQ. The CDR3 runs 15 residues.

This clone appeared once. CDR3 residues: CASKELGQPRNTEAFF. The CDR3 DNA is TGTGCCAGCAAGGAGCTGGGACAGCCAAGGAACACTGAAGCTTTCTTT. J is TRBJ1-1 and V is TRBV2; 7 bases fit TRBD1. CDR1 is SNHLY, CDR2 FYNNEI, per germline. V gave up 7 bases and J gave up 1 base; unmatched junction bases: 12. The CDR3 sequence is 16 residues long.

V usage is TRBV27 and J usage is TRBJ2-2, with 9 bases matching TRBD2. CDR1 is MNHEY and CDR2 is SMNVEV in the germline V gene (reference sequence). Unmatched junction bases numbered 15, after V lost 5 bases and J lost 5 bases. CDR3 length equals 18 residues. CDR3: CASSPARWREGRTGELFF. The CDR3 coding sequence is TGTGCCAGCAGTCCCGCCAGGTGGCGGGAGGGGAGGACCGGGGAGCTGTTTTTT.

This chain uses TRBV27 with TRBJ2-5; TRBD2 aligns across 12 bases. The germline V gene encodes CDR1 MNHEY and CDR2 SMNVEV (reference sequence). The CDR3 is 15 residues long. V shed 5 bases, J shed 2 bases, and the junction held 3 bases outside the gene matches. CDR3 nucleotide sequence: TGTGCCAGCAGTCTGACTAGCGGGAGACAAGAGACCCAGTACTTC. This codes for CASSLTSGRQETQYF.

J is TRBJ1-2 and V is TRBV5-6, with D perhaps matching TRBD1 (6 bases). V was clipped by 0 bases and J by 0 bases, with 15 bases between them. CDR3 length: 17 amino acids. Germline V gives CDR1 SGHDT, CDR2 YYEEEE. CDR3 bases: TGTGCCAGCAGCTTGGAAGGCAGGGGCAAATCTAACTATGGCTACACCTTC. Amino acid sequence: CASSLEGRGKSNYGYTF. The whole variable domain, filled in from reference TRBV5-6 and TRBJ1-2, reads DAGVTQSPTHLIKTRGQQVTLRCSPKSGHDTVSWYQQALGQGPQFIFQYYEEEERQRGNFPDRFSGHQFPNYSSELNVNALLLGDSALYLCASSLEGRGKSNYGYTFGSGTRLTVV.

The V and J genes are TRBV2 and TRBJ2-7; TRBD1 aligns across 8 bases. The J segment lost 4 bases and the V segment lost 0 bases, leaving 5 bases of the junction unmatched. Per germline, CDR1 SNHLY and CDR2 FYNNEI. The CDR3 runs to 15 residues. CDR3 sequence: CASSEAHYRGYEQYF. The CDR3 bases are TGTGCCAGCAGTGAAGCGCATTACAGGGGGTACGAGCAGTACTTC.